The 30 T cell receptor beta chains listed next were all sequenced from one sample in a study of shared clonotypes between healthy human individuals. Sequencing used immunoSEQ multiplex PCR; TCRdb keeps in-frame clones, though not all of them. The sample gives 1.6 million or so clones, roughly 95% of which show up once; over 1% is in the top ten. Sample: naive CD4+ T cells sorted from blood. Documented subset: CD45RA+ positively selected. These receptors came from a young man in good health.

The chain links TRBV28 to TRBJ1-5, with D unresolved. The germline V gene has CDR1 MDHEN and CDR2 SYDVKM. CDR3 length equals 16 residues. V was pared by 7 bases and J by 0 bases, with 16 bases between. For the CDR3, the DNA is TGTGCCAGCAAAGCGATGCGCGGGGATAGCAATCAGCCCCAGCATTTT. This gives the protein CASKAMRGDSNQPQHF.

The rearrangement links TRBV15 to TRBJ2-1, with TRBD2 identical over 8 bases. CDR3 length: 15 amino acids. The ends lost 1 base at V and 5 bases at J; junction bases unmatched: 4. Germline V CDR1 and CDR2: LNHNV, YYDKDF (reference sequence). The CDR3 sequence: CATSRGVLADNEQFF. CDR3 DNA sequence: TGTGCCACCAGCAGAGGGGTACTAGCGGACAATGAGCAGTTCTTC.

The rearrangement joins TRBV29-1 to TRBJ2-7; 9 bases are a match to TRBD1. V was pared by 5 bases and J by 4 bases, with 9 bases of the junction left unmatched. The CDR3 has 14 residues. Germline lookup yields CDR1 SQVTM and CDR2 ANQGSEA. CDR3 sequence: CSVKGRTGVYEQYF. The CDR3 DNA sequence: TGCAGCGTTAAAGGTCGGACAGGGGTTTACGAGCAGTACTTC.

The chain is built from TRBV27 and TRBJ2-7; 12 nucleotides align to TRBD2. With V trimmed by 4 bases and J by 4 bases, 8 bases remained unmatched. Germline V lookup: CDR1 MNHEY, CDR2 SMNVEV (reference sequence). This CDR3 region has 16 residues. CDR3 sequence (DNA): TGTGCCAGCAGTTCCCGGACTAGCGGGACCTTATACGAGCAGTACTTC. As protein: CASSSRTSGTLYEQYF.

The gene calls are TRBV6-5 and TRBJ2-7, with D uncertain. The germline gives CDR1 MNHEY, CDR2 SVGAGI. The CDR3 covers 14 residues. V lost 2 bases and J 4 bases, leaving 12 bases between the germline ends. This CDR3 reads CASSYTDTGYEQYF. Written as DNA, the CDR3 is TGTGCCAGCAGTTACACCGACACTGGTTACGAGCAGTACTTC.

Notes on this clone: The identical CDR3 is also encoded by other nucleotide sequences in the sample. The V gene is TRBV5-1, the J gene TRBJ1-5; D gene ambiguous. The CDR3 is 13 amino acids. The germline V gene encodes CDR1 SGHRS and CDR2 YFSETQ. Trimming cost V 0 bases and J 4 bases, with 5 bases left between them. The CDR3 here is CASSLGENQPQHF. CDR3 in DNA: TGCGCCAGCAGCTTGGGTGAGAATCAGCCCCAGCATTTT.

In regard to this clone: Additional DNA sequences in this sample encode the identical CDR3. This chain uses TRBV5-1 with TRBJ2-1; D gene uncertain. Trimming stripped 0 bases from V and 10 bases from J, with 5 bases between. CDR1 is SGHRS, CDR2 YFSETQ, per germline. This CDR3 has 11 amino acids. CDR3 nucleotides: TGCGCCAGCAGCTTGGGAGCGGAGCAGTTCTTC. Amino acid sequence: CASSLGAEQFF.

This clone was found once. The chain recombines TRBV11-2 with TRBJ1-2, with 12 bases identical to TRBD1. The junction had 11 bases not matched to a gene; V was cut back by 0 bases and J by 3 bases. The CDR3 is 19 residues long. Germline V gene lookup returns CDR1 SGHAT and CDR2 FQNNGV. DNA of the CDR3: TGTGCCAGCAGCTTAGAAGTAATGGTGGGACAGGGGGCGCACTATGGCTACACCTTC. Protein product: CASSLEVMVGQGAHYGYTF. Supplemented by reference TRBV11-2 and TRBJ1-2, the full variable domain reads EAGVAQSPRYKIIEKRQSVAFWCNPISGHATLYWYQQILGQGPKLLIQFQNNGVVDDSQLPKDRFSAERLKGVDSTLKIQPAKLEDSAVYLCASSLEVMVGQGAHYGYTFGSGTRLTVV.

J is TRBJ2-1 and V is TRBV4-1; 9 bases are a match to TRBD2. The length of the CDR3 is 17 residues. CDR1 and CDR2 (germline): MGHRA, YSYEKL. J lost 2 bases, V lost 3 bases, and 8 bases had no gene match. In nucleotides, the CDR3 is TGCGCCAGCAGCCACTCTACATTAGCGGGAGCCTACAATGAGCAGTTCTTC. It codes for CASSHSTLAGAYNEQFF.

V usage is TRBV7-9 and J usage is TRBJ2-3, with D perhaps TRBD2 (7 bases). Trimming removed 5 bases at V and 0 bases at J, with 9 bases between. Germline values: CDR1 SEHNR, CDR2 FQNEAQ (reference sequence). The length of the CDR3 is 14 residues. CDR3 nucleotides: TGTGCCAGCAGCGGGAGGGGGAGCACAGATACGCAGTATTTT. Translating gives CASSGRGSTDTQYF.

The chain uses TRBV6-5 and TRBJ1-2, with D perhaps TRBD1 (6 bases). The CDR3 runs 15 residues. V shed 6 bases and J shed 6 bases, with 20 bases lying between them. Germline CDR1 is MNHEY and CDR2 is SVGAGI. For the CDR3, the DNA is TGTGCCAGCAGGTCGAACCGGGACATTAGGGATGGCTACACCTTC. Translation gives CASRSNRDIRDGYTF.

This clone has more than one count but fewer than ten. This chain connects TRBV7-2 to TRBJ2-7, with TRBD2 identical over 7 bases. The CDR3 runs to 13 residues. Germline V lookup: CDR1 SGHTA, CDR2 FQGNSA. With 9 bases clipped from V and 0 bases from J, the junction kept 5 bases outside the gene matches. CDR3 protein: CASREASSYEQYF. The DNA of the CDR3 is TGTGCCAGTCGGGAGGCGAGCTCCTACGAGCAGTACTTC.

This chain uses TRBV19 with TRBJ1-2; D ambiguous. Trimming cost V 11 bases and J 4 bases, with 11 bases left between them. Germline V gene sequence: CDR1 LNHDA, CDR2 SQIVND (reference sequence). The CDR3 loop spans 11 amino acids. The CDR3 protein is CAVWKGYGYTF. The CDR3 nucleotides read TGTGCCGTCTGGAAAGGCTATGGCTACACCTTC.

The V gene is TRBV5-4, the J gene TRBJ2-7; 9 bases map to TRBD1. CDR3 length: 14 residues. With 2 bases clipped from V and 2 bases from J, the junction kept 2 bases outside the gene matches. Germline loops: CDR1 SGHNT, CDR2 YYREEE (reference sequence). The chain's CDR3 is CASSFGTGTYEQYF. The CDR3 bases are TGTGCCAGCAGCTTCGGGACAGGGACCTACGAGCAGTACTTC.

J is TRBJ2-5 and V is TRBV4-1, with TRBD1 matching over 7 bases. Trimming cost V 3 bases and J 7 bases; bases outside gene matches: 14. The CDR3 is 16 amino acids. In germline, CDR1 is MGHRA, CDR2 YSYEKL. CDR3 DNA sequence: TGCGCCAGCAGCCATGGCCGGGACAGTGCTTCGGGGACCCAGTACTTC. Its translation is CASSHGRDSASGTQYF.

V gene TRBV19 combines with J gene TRBJ2-3; no definite D call. The germline CDR1 and CDR2 sequences are LNHDA and SQIVND (reference sequence). The CDR3 covers 15 residues. V lost 3 bases and J lost 3, with 13 bases in between. CDR3 protein: CASSMGKTWTDTQYF. The CDR3 nucleotides read TGTGCCAGTAGTATGGGGAAGACTTGGACAGATACGCAGTATTTT.

Worth noting for this clone: An end of the junction differs from the germline gene, which may be a read error. The rearrangement links TRBV7-7 to TRBJ2-5; D possibly corresponds to TRBD2 (5 bases). Germline values: CDR1 SSHAT, CDR2 FNYEAQ (reference sequence). CDR3 length: 13 amino acids. The CDR3 loop reads CASSRTGQETQYF. The DNA for the CDR3 is TGTGCTAGCAGCAGGACGGGGCAAGAGACCCAGTACTTC.

The rearrangement joins TRBV27 to TRBJ2-1; 9 bases map to TRBD1. Trimming removed 6 bases from V and 6 bases from J; junction bases left unmatched: 3. Germline CDR1 is MNHEY and CDR2 is SMNVEV (reference sequence). This CDR3 has 13 residues. The CDR3 coding sequence is TGTGCCAGCAGAAGGACAGGGGTCAATGAGCAGTTCTTC. Translation gives CASRRTGVNEQFF.

The chain joins TRBV5-5 to TRBJ2-2; TRBD2 is a possible D gene (5 bases). Germline lookup yields CDR1 SGHKS and CDR2 YYEKEE (reference sequence). The CDR3 extends over 16 amino acids. Trimming pared 0 bases from V and 4 bases from J, leaving 13 bases between. The CDR3 loop reads CASSLDLWRVTGELFF. In DNA form, the CDR3 reads TGTGCCAGCAGCTTGGATCTGTGGCGGGTCACCGGGGAGCTGTTTTTT.

The chain carries TRBV7-8 and TRBJ2-1, with D perhaps TRBD2 (5 bases). Germline loops: CDR1 SGHVS, CDR2 FQNEAQ. V shed 4 bases and J shed 2 bases, with 6 bases lying between them. This CDR3 has 13 residues. The DNA of the CDR3 is TGTGCCAGCAGCTCCGGGGCCTACAATGAGCAGTTCTTC. Protein sequence: CASSSGAYNEQFF.

Concerning this clone: The sample holds other DNA sequences that translate to the same CDR3. The chain carries TRBV28 and TRBJ1-2, with D possibly being TRBD1 (5 bases). Trimming removed 6 bases from V and 2 bases from J, with 10 bases in between. CDR3 length: 13 amino acids. The germline CDR1 and CDR2 sequences are MDHEN and SYDVKM. CDR3 loop: CASSLRGNYGYTF. As DNA, the CDR3 is TGTGCCAGCAGCCTTAGGGGAAACTATGGCTACACCTTC.

This sequence joins TRBV6-5 and TRBJ2-1; 7 nucleotides agree with TRBD2. J lost 6 bases, V lost 0 bases, and 5 bases had no gene match. In germline, CDR1 is MNHEY, CDR2 SVGAGI. The CDR3 runs 15 residues. CDR3 protein: CASSYSLGRVNEQFF. CDR3 DNA: TGTGCCAGCAGTTACTCCCTTGGGAGGGTCAATGAGCAGTTCTTC.

The V gene is TRBV7-9, the J gene TRBJ2-7; 7 bases are shared with TRBD2. Per the germline V gene, CDR1 is SEHNR and CDR2 is FQNEAQ (reference sequence). The CDR3 totals 13 residues. J lost 2 bases, V lost 8 bases, and 6 bases had no gene match. Written as DNA, the CDR3 is TGTGCCAGCTCCGGGAGGCCCCCCTACGAGCAGTACTTC. This translates into CASSGRPPYEQYF. The full variable domain, with the rest looked up from reference TRBV7-9 and TRBJ2-7, is DTGVSQNPRHKITKRGQNVTFRCDPISEHNRLYWYRQTLGQGPEFLTYFQNEAQLEKSRLLSDRFSAERPKGSFSTLEIQRTEQGDSAMYLCASSGRPPYEQYFGPGTRLTVT.

This clone was observed a single time. The chain carries TRBV29-1 and TRBJ2-5, with D perhaps TRBD1 (6 bases). The CDR3 extends over 12 amino acids. Deletions cut 7 bases from V and 1 base from J, with 10 bases between. Looked up from germline, CDR1 is SQVTM and CDR2 is ANQGSEA. The CDR3 reads CSAKDSQETQYF. CDR3 in DNA: TGCAGCGCCAAGGACAGCCAAGAGACCCAGTACTTC.

The V call is TRBV10-2, the J call TRBJ2-1; 8 bases line up with TRBD2. Per the germline V gene, CDR1 is WSHSY and CDR2 is SAAADI. The CDR3 has 15 amino acids. V lost 3 bases and J lost 6; bases outside the gene matches: 7. CDR3 protein: CASSDLAGWGNEQFF. In nucleotides, the CDR3 is TGCGCCAGCAGTGATTTAGCGGGATGGGGCAATGAGCAGTTCTTC.

The J gene is TRBJ2-7, the V gene TRBV5-1; no clear D gene. There are 15 residues in the CDR3. Trimming stripped 0 bases from V and 3 bases from J, with 13 bases between. Per germline, CDR1 SGHRS and CDR2 YFSETQ. The CDR3 bases are TGCGCCAGCAGCTTGGTAGGCGGAGCAAACTACGAGCAGTACTTC. Amino acids: CASSLVGGANYEQYF.

The chain couples TRBV11-1 to TRBJ2-1; no reliable D call. This CDR3 is built from 13 residues. V was clipped by 1 base and J by 12 bases, with 13 bases between them. Germline V CDR1 and CDR2: SGHAT, FQDESV (reference sequence). CDR3 bases: TGTGCCAGCAGCTTAGTTGGGTGGCAGACGCAGTTCTTC. This codes for CASSLVGWQTQFF.

A note on this clone: Additional DNA sequences in this sample encode the identical CDR3. The chain uses TRBV2 and TRBJ1-1; no definite D call. Germline lookup yields CDR1 SNHLY and CDR2 FYNNEI. Trimming shortened V by 6 bases and J by 1 base, and 3 bases separated the two germline ends. The CDR3 totals 11 residues. The CDR3 DNA sequence: TGTGCCAGCAGCGAGAACACTGAAGCTTTCTTT. Translation: CASSENTEAFF.

This rearrangement joins TRBV19 to TRBJ2-7; tentative D call: TRBD1 (5 bases). Looked up from germline, CDR1 is LNHDA and CDR2 is SQIVND (reference sequence). The V and J ends lost 4 bases and 3 bases respectively, with 13 bases between them. This CDR3 spans 14 amino acids. The CDR3 nucleotides are TGTGCCAGTAGTAAAGGGGTTTGGGGCTACGAGCAGTACTTC. Translation: CASSKGVWGYEQYF.

The chain is built from TRBV5-1 and TRBJ1-1; D is ambiguous. This CDR3 region has 15 residues. Germline V gives CDR1 SGHRS, CDR2 YFSETQ. V shed 1 base and J shed 3 bases, with 13 bases lying between them. CDR3 sequence: CASSLMVGRDTEAFF. The DNA of the CDR3 is TGCGCCAGCAGCTTGATGGTCGGACGGGACACTGAAGCTTTCTTT.